What follows describes a single T cell receptor beta chain. The assay was immunoSEQ multiplex PCR, and TCRdb's table has in-frame clones only and misses some. The sample carries approximately 230,000 clones, 88% recorded once. After removal of 3 bases from V and 8 bases from J, the junction contained 8 bases not matched to a gene. The germline CDR1 and CDR2 sequences are LNHNV and YYDKDF (reference sequence). CDR3 length: 14 residues. The sample is drawn from a study of blood T cell repertoires in COVID-19. Study in general: Nucleic acid was either cDNA or gDNA, and it came from T cells, B-cell-depleted T cells, or PBMCs.

Sequences were obtained from peripheral blood. The source is an elderly man with acute or convalescent COVID-19. V is TRBV15 and J is TRBJ2-3; the match to TRBD1 covers 7 bases. The CDR3 loop reads CATSRGREGATQYF. The CDR3, as DNA: TGTGCCACCAGCAGGGGACGAGAGGGGGCTACGCAGTATTTT.